The 20 T cell receptor beta chains below were found in one sample sequenced in a study of identical twins. A single record per CDR3 protein comes from TCRdb applying MiXCR to the 5' RACE reads. The sample shows around 1.7 million distinct CDR3 sequences, less than 40% of them seen only once. Sequences were obtained from cord blood. Source of these receptors: a newborn girl in good health.

V is TRBV4-1 and J is TRBJ1-2, with 8 bases that match TRBD1. Germline assignment: CDR1 MGHRA and CDR2 YSYEKL. V lost 2 bases, J lost 4 bases, and 15 bases stayed unmatched. The CDR3 is 18 amino acids. For the CDR3, the DNA is TGCGCCAGCAGCCAAAGAGTCCTACTCAGGGGGCTGAGCTATGGCTACACCTTC. It is translated as CASSQRVLLRGLSYGYTF.

V usage is TRBV5-1 and J usage is TRBJ2-3; 8 bases line up with TRBD1. V lost 4 bases, J lost 2 bases, and 6 bases stayed unmatched. Germline assignment: CDR1 SGHRS and CDR2 YFSETQ. There are 15 residues in the CDR3. CDR3 in DNA: TGCGCCAGCAGCCGGGACAGGCCCTCCACAGATACGCAGTATTTT. Translated: CASSRDRPSTDTQYF.

Only a few counts were recorded for this clonotype. This rearrangement joins TRBV4-1 to TRBJ1-4; D not certain. Germline V CDR1 and CDR2: MGHRA, YSYEKL. V dropped 1 base and J dropped 4 bases, with 4 bases sitting between them. This CDR3 spans 13 amino acids. The CDR3 region is CASSQAHNEKLFF. For the CDR3, the DNA is TGCGCCAGCAGCCAAGCTCATAATGAAAAACTGTTTTTT.

As regards this clonotype: A much larger clonotype is one base distant, so this may be a read error. The chain joins TRBV3-1 to TRBJ2-7; 8 nucleotides align to TRBD2. Germline lookup yields CDR1 LGHDT and CDR2 YNNKEL (reference sequence). V lost 3 bases, J lost 1 base, and 8 bases stayed unmatched. This CDR3 contains 16 residues. CDR3 nucleotide sequence: TGTGCCAGCAGCCAGAGTAACTCTAGCGGGTCCTACGAGCAGTACTTC. This sequence encodes CASSQSNSSGSYEQYF.

V and J are TRBV12-3 or TRBV12-4 and TRBJ2-7, with 11 nucleotides matching TRBD2. V lost 1 base, J lost 7 bases, and 9 bases stayed unmatched. The CDR3 has 16 amino acids. CDR3 sequence reads: CASSLGPSGRYNEQYF. In DNA, the CDR3 is TGTGCCAGCAGTTTAGGCCCTAGCGGGAGGTACAATGAGCAGTACTTC.

This clonotype was picked up many times. This chain connects TRBV10-3 to TRBJ2-4; D not resolved. Germline lookup yields CDR1 ENHRY and CDR2 SYGVKD. Trimming shortened V by 2 bases and J by 6 bases, and 8 bases separated the two germline ends. This CDR3 comprises 13 residues. CDR3: CAISEAMGNIQYF. The CDR3 DNA sequence: TGTGCCATCAGTGAGGCCATGGGAAACATTCAGTACTTC.

The chain combines TRBV20-1 with TRBJ2-5; TRBD2 might be the D (6 bases). The J call is doubtful: the DNA matches TRBJ2-1 better. This CDR3 is built from 14 residues. Germline CDR1 is DFQATT and CDR2 is SNEGSKA (reference sequence). The CDR3 loop reads CSASNPGVQETQFF. The CDR3 DNA is TGCAGTGCTAGTAATCCGGGGGTCCAAGAGACCCAGTTCTTC.

J is TRBJ2-1 and V is TRBV28; 13 bases are shared with TRBD2. CDR1 is MDHEN and CDR2 is SYDVKM in the germline V gene. The CDR3 is made up of 17 amino acids. V shed 5 bases, J shed 10 bases, and the junction held 14 bases outside the gene matches. Written as DNA, the CDR3 is TGTGCCAGCAGTCTCATCCAACTAGCGGGAGGGCCGGGGGAGCAGTTCTTC. This translates into CASSLIQLAGGPGEQFF. The complete variable domain, with remaining parts taken from reference TRBV28 and TRBJ2-1, reads DVKVTQSSRYLVKRTGEKVFLECVQDMDHENMFWYRQDPGLGLRLIYFSYDVKMKEKGDIPEGYSVSREKKERFSLILESASTNQTSMYLCASSLIQLAGGPGEQFFGPGTRLTVL.

The chain joins TRBV25-1 to TRBJ1-1, with no clear D. Germline V gene sequence: CDR1 MGHDK, CDR2 SYGVNS. The germline V and J ends were trimmed by 4 bases and 0 bases, with 12 bases remaining between them. The CDR3 consists of 15 residues. The CDR3 spells CASSVMAAMNTEAFF. Here the CDR3 DNA reads TGTGCCAGCAGTGTAATGGCAGCCATGAACACTGAAGCTTTCTTT. Complete variable domain (other parts from reference TRBV25-1 and TRBJ1-1): EADIYQTPRYLVIGTGKKITLECSQTMGHDKMYWYQQDPGMELHLIHYSYGVNSTEKGDLSSESTVSRIRTEHFPLTLESARPSHTSQYLCASSVMAAMNTEAFFGQGTRLTVV.

V usage is TRBV7-2 and J usage is TRBJ2-6, with D perhaps matching TRBD2 (6 bases). V gave up 2 bases and J gave up 0 bases, with 14 bases separating them. The CDR3 length is 18 residues. Per germline, CDR1 SGHTA and CDR2 FQGNSA. The CDR3 here is CASSLFYGGSSGANVLTF. CDR3 nucleotides: TGTGCCAGCAGCTTATTTTACGGGGGAAGCTCTGGGGCCAACGTCCTGACTTTC.

Regarding this clonotype: A read error may account for a junction end that differs from germline. This rearrangement joins TRBV11-1 to TRBJ2-1; TRBD2 matches at 8 bases. The germline V gene has CDR1 SGHAT and CDR2 FQDESV (reference sequence). The CDR3 has 15 residues. CDR3 DNA: TGTGCCAGCAGCGATGGACTAGCAAGGTACAATGAGCGGTTCTTC. Residues: CASSDGLARYNERFF.

V gene TRBV7-9 combines with J gene TRBJ1-1; D gene unclear. The V end lost 5 bases, the J end lost 1 base, and 14 bases lay between the germline ends. From germline, CDR1 is SEHNR and CDR2 FQNEAQ (reference sequence). The CDR3 totals 15 residues. The CDR3 reads CASSPLAGRNTEAFF. In DNA form, the CDR3 reads TGTGCCAGCAGCCCGCTAGCGGGGAGGAACACTGAAGCTTTCTTT.

This clonotype was found many times. This rearrangement joins TRBV6-1 to TRBJ1-2, with TRBD1 as a possible D gene (5 bases). V shed 2 bases and J shed 2 bases, with 12 bases lying between them. Per the germline V gene, CDR1 is MNHNS and CDR2 is SASEGT. CDR3 length: 15 amino acids. The chain's CDR3 is CASSELPGSNYGYTF. CDR3 nucleotide sequence: TGTGCCAGCAGTGAACTGCCAGGGTCAAACTATGGCTACACCTTC.

This clonotype has a handful of counts. J is TRBJ1-2 and V is TRBV2; D possibly corresponds to TRBD1 (6 bases). Deletions cut 3 bases from V and 8 bases from J, with 13 bases between. Germline V gene lookup returns CDR1 SNHLY and CDR2 FYNNEI. There are 13 residues in the CDR3. CDR3 amino acids: CASSDWNRVGYTF. The CDR3 nucleotides are TGTGCCAGCAGTGATTGGAACAGGGTAGGCTACACCTTC. Based on the CDR3 plus reference TRBV2 and TRBJ1-2, the full variable domain is EPEVTQTPSHQVTQMGQEVILRCVPISNHLYFYWYRQILGQKVEFLVSFYNNEISEKSEIFDDQFSVERPDGSNFTLKIRSTKLEDSAMYFCASSDWNRVGYTFGSGTRLTVV.

The V gene is TRBV20-1, the J gene TRBJ1-5; weak D call: TRBD1 (6 bases). The germline CDR1 and CDR2 sequences are DFQATT and SNEGSKA (reference sequence). V lost 2 bases and J 7 bases, leaving 12 bases between the germline ends. The CDR3 length is 13 residues. The CDR3 protein is CSARLRQAQPQHF. CDR3 in DNA: TGCAGTGCTAGACTACGACAGGCACAGCCCCAGCATTTT.

This clonotype was counted a single time. J is TRBJ2-2 and V is TRBV20-1, with a tentative D call TRBD2 (5 bases). The CDR3 loop spans 15 amino acids. V lost 3 bases and J 2 bases, leaving 13 bases between the germline ends. Germline values: CDR1 DFQATT, CDR2 SNEGSKA (reference sequence). The CDR3 reads CSASTQRRNTGELFF. The CDR3, as DNA: TGCAGTGCTAGCACCCAGCGGCGAAACACCGGGGAGCTGTTTTTT.

V usage is TRBV12-3 or TRBV12-4 and J usage is TRBJ2-2; 12 nucleotides align to TRBD2. This CDR3 has 16 amino acids. Trimming removed 7 bases from V and 0 bases from J; junction bases left unmatched: 3. The CDR3 sequence: CASNPSGGANTGELFF. The CDR3 bases are TGTGCCAGCAACCCTAGCGGGGGGGCGAACACCGGGGAGCTGTTTTTT.

The chain combines TRBV28 with TRBJ2-2; no firm D call. The CDR3 runs to 15 residues. Germline assignment: CDR1 MDHEN and CDR2 SYDVKM. V lost 2 bases, J lost 4 bases, and 11 bases lay in between. The chain's CDR3 is CASSLPTTGTGELFF. In DNA, the CDR3 is TGTGCCAGCAGTTTACCGACGACGGGCACCGGGGAGCTGTTTTTT.

This clonotype was observed a handful of times. The V call is TRBV4-2, the J call TRBJ2-1; 7 bases align to TRBD2. This CDR3 has 13 residues. Germline V gives CDR1 LGHNA, CDR2 YNFKEQ. The V segment lost 1 base and the J segment 12 bases; nucleotides outside the gene matches: 6. CDR3 sequence reads: CASSQALLATQFF. CDR3 nucleotides: TGTGCCAGCAGCCAAGCATTACTAGCGACGCAGTTCTTC.

The CDR3 DNA reads TGTGCCAGCAGTGATCGGGACAGTACGCAGTATTTT. It encodes CASSDRDSTQYF. The J gene is TRBJ2-3, the V gene TRBV2; 7 nucleotides match TRBD1. The V segment lost 3 bases and the J segment 8 bases; nucleotides outside the gene matches: 2. Per the germline V gene, CDR1 is SNHLY and CDR2 is FYNNEI. CDR3 length: 12 residues.